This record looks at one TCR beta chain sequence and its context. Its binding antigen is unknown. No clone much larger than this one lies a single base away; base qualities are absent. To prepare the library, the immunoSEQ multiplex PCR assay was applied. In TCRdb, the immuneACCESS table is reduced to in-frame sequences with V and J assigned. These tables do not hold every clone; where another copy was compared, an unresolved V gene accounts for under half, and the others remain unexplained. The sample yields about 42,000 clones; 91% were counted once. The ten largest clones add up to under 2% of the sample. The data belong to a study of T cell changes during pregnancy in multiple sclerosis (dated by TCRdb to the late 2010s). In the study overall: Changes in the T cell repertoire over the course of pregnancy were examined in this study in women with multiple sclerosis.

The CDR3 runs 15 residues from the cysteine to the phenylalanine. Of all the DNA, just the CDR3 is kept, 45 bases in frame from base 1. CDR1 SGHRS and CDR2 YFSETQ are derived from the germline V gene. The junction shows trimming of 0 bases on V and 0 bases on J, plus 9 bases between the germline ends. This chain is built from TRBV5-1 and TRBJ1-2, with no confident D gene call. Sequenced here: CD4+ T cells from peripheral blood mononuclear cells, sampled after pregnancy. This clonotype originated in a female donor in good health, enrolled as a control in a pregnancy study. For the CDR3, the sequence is CASSLAAGANYGYTF. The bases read TGCGCCAGCAGCTTGGCCGCAGGTGCTAACTATGGCTACACCTTC.